One sample yielded the 18 T cell receptor beta chains listed below, sequenced in a study of blood T cell repertoires in COVID-19. Method: immunoSEQ multiplex PCR; TCRdb's copy keeps in-frame clones and lacks some. The table records roughly 160,000 clones, around 85% of them present only once. Material for sequencing was peripheral blood. The receptors stem from an elderly man with COVID-19, enrolled during active disease.

The chain recombines TRBV7-2 with TRBJ1-2, with 8 bases aligning to TRBD1. The CDR3 length is 15 residues. Unmatched junction bases numbered 7, after V lost 3 bases and J lost 4 bases. CDR1 SGHTA and CDR2 FQGNSA come from the germline V gene. The CDR3 protein is CASSFRDRRTYGYTF. The CDR3 DNA follows: TGTGCCAGCAGCTTCCGGGACAGGAGGACCTATGGCTACACCTTC. Full variable domain (rest looked up from reference TRBV7-2 and TRBJ1-2): GAGVSQSPSNKVTEKGKDVELRCDPISGHTALYWYRQSLGQGLEFLIYFQGNSAPDKSGLPSDRFSAERTGGSVSTLTIQRTQQEDSAVYLCASSFRDRRTYGYTFGSGTRLTVV.

The chain uses TRBV7-2 and TRBJ2-7, with 11 bases lining up with TRBD1. With V trimmed by 4 bases and J by 3 bases, 14 bases remained unmatched. Germline V gene lookup returns CDR1 SGHTA and CDR2 FQGNSA. CDR3 length equals 18 residues. The CDR3 coding sequence is TGTGCCAGCAGCTCCGGGACAGGGGGGGTTGGTGGGATCTACGAGCAGTACTTC. Protein product: CASSSGTGGVGGIYEQYF. Full variable domain (outside the CDR3, taken from reference TRBV7-2 and TRBJ2-7): GAGVSQSPSNKVTEKGKDVELRCDPISGHTALYWYRQSLGQGLEFLIYFQGNSAPDKSGLPSDRFSAERTGGSVSTLTIQRTQQEDSAVYLCASSSGTGGVGGIYEQYFGPGTRLTVT.

This clone was seen a few times. The chain combines TRBV2 with TRBJ1-1; D is unclear. The CDR3 has 13 amino acids. V lost 8 bases and J lost 3, with 13 bases in between. CDR1 and CDR2 (germline): SNHLY, FYNNEI. The CDR3 protein is CASRPSADTEAFF. CDR3 bases: TGTGCCAGCCGCCCGAGCGCGGACACTGAAGCTTTCTTT.

This clone was detected only a few times. V usage is TRBV10-3 and J usage is TRBJ1-4, with D unclear. The germline CDR1 and CDR2 sequences are ENHRY and SYGVKD. The V end lost 4 bases, the J end lost 15 bases, and 33 bases lay between the germline ends. This CDR3 region has 18 residues. CDR3 coding DNA: TGTGCCATCAGTGGGACGAATTCCTCAACTAGTAGGACGCCGAAAATGTTTTTT. Translation gives CAISGTNSSTSRTPKMFF.

V is TRBV6-5 and J is TRBJ2-3, with D perhaps TRBD2 (6 bases). In germline, CDR1 is MNHEY, CDR2 SVGAGI. The CDR3 length is 15 residues. The germline V and J ends were trimmed by 7 bases and 3 bases, with 17 bases remaining between them. Written as DNA, the CDR3 is TGTGCCAGCATTCCGGGACTCCATTTTACAGATACGCAGTATTTT. Translating gives CASIPGLHFTDTQYF.

This clone appeared a few times. The V call is TRBV27, the J call TRBJ1-6; TRBD1 aligns across 7 bases. The CDR3 has 14 amino acids. The trim removed 6 bases at V and 6 bases at J, leaving 5 bases unmatched. Per the germline V gene, CDR1 is MNHEY and CDR2 is SMNVEV (reference sequence). The CDR3 spells CASRKTGTNSPLHF. The DNA for the CDR3 is TGTGCCAGCAGAAAGACAGGGACTAATTCACCCCTCCACTTT.

J is TRBJ1-4 and V is TRBV19; no firm D call. This CDR3 has 12 amino acids. Germline loops: CDR1 LNHDA, CDR2 SQIVND (reference sequence). V lost 7 bases to trimming and J lost 6 bases, with 9 bases between them. Here the CDR3 reads CASMGRDEKLFF. In DNA form, the CDR3 reads TGTGCCAGTATGGGCCGAGATGAAAAACTGTTTTTT.

CDR3 DNA: TGTGCCAGTAGTAACCCGAGGGCGGGTACCGGGGAGCTGTTTTTT. It translates to CASSNPRAGTGELFF. The V call is TRBV19, the J call TRBJ2-2, with D possibly being TRBD2 (5 bases). This CDR3 region has 15 residues. Germline V gives CDR1 LNHDA, CDR2 SQIVND (reference sequence). Trimming shortened V by 4 bases and J by 5 bases, and 14 bases separated the two germline ends.

The V and J genes are TRBV5-1 and TRBJ2-3; 8 nucleotides line up with TRBD2. There are 18 residues in the CDR3. Germline assignment: CDR1 SGHRS and CDR2 YFSETQ. Trimming cost V 2 bases and J 1 base; bases outside gene matches: 12. CDR3 nucleotide sequence: TGCGCCAGCAGCTTAGGCGCGGGGGGAAGAGCCGGCACAGATACGCAGTATTTT. Translating gives CASSLGAGGRAGTDTQYF.

The chain joins TRBV2 to TRBJ2-1; 8 nucleotides match TRBD2. This CDR3 is 14 amino acids long. Unmatched junction bases numbered 12, after V lost 7 bases and J lost 10 bases. The germline V gene has CDR1 SNHLY and CDR2 FYNNEI. CDR3 nucleotide sequence: TGTGCCAGCAAGGTGGACGGGGGGGCCGGAGAGCAGTTCTTC. Translating gives CASKVDGGAGEQFF.

The J gene is TRBJ1-1, the V gene TRBV2, with TRBD1 matching over 9 bases. The trim removed 6 bases at V and 3 bases at J, leaving 5 bases unmatched. There are 14 residues in the CDR3. Germline-derived CDR1 and CDR2 are SNHLY and FYNNEI. CDR3 DNA: TGTGCCAGCAGCCCCCGACAGGGGGACACTGAAGCTTTCTTT. Protein: CASSPRQGDTEAFF.

V gene TRBV11-3 combines with J gene TRBJ2-1, with D tentatively TRBD1 (5 bases). V lost 1 base and J lost 3, with 7 bases in between. The germline gives CDR1 SGHNT, CDR2 YENEEA. This CDR3 is 14 amino acids long. The DNA for the CDR3 is TGTGCCAGCAGCTTAGGGGGCCGCTACAATGAGCAGTTCTTC. It is translated as CASSLGGRYNEQFF.

The chain recombines TRBV5-1 with TRBJ1-1; D not certain. The CDR3 extends over 13 amino acids. Germline V gene lookup returns CDR1 SGHRS and CDR2 YFSETQ. With 5 bases removed from V and 1 base from J, the gap between germline ends came to 9 bases. The CDR3 sequence is CASRTSGNTEAFF. The CDR3 DNA sequence: TGCGCCAGCAGGACAAGTGGGAACACTGAAGCTTTCTTT.

A few counts support this clone. V gene TRBV10-3 combines with J gene TRBJ1-1, with unresolved D. The germline CDR1 and CDR2 sequences are ENHRY and SYGVKD. There are 14 residues in the CDR3. The V end was cut by 0 bases, the J end by 3 bases, with 8 bases between. The CDR3 DNA follows: TGTGCCATCAGTGAGTCTTTCGGGGACACTGAAGCTTTCTTT. As protein: CAISESFGDTEAFF.

The chain joins TRBV18 to TRBJ1-1; D unclear. Germline lookup yields CDR1 KGHSH and CDR2 LQKENI. The CDR3 loop spans 16 amino acids. Trimming took off 3 bases at V and 5 bases at J, with 19 bases between the two ends. The CDR3 is CASSPPGLSGNTEAFF. The CDR3 DNA reads TGTGCCAGCTCACCCCCGGGGTTATCGGGTAATACTGAAGCTTTCTTT.

The table lists this clone with a count of one. This chain uses TRBV9 with TRBJ1-5, with TRBD1 as a possible D gene (5 bases). This CDR3 has 14 residues. Germline V gene data show CDR1 as SGDLS and CDR2 as YYNGEE. Trimming pared 0 bases from V and 3 bases from J, leaving 7 bases between. CDR3 sequence (DNA): TGTGCCAGCAGCGTAGGACAGCCCAATCAGCCCCAGCATTTT. Translation: CASSVGQPNQPQHF.

The chain links TRBV3-1 (or the pseudogene TRBV3-2) to TRBJ1-2; D is unresolved. The CDR3 runs to 13 residues. Germline lookup yields CDR1 LGHDT and CDR2 YNNKEL (reference sequence). Trimming pared 3 bases from V and 8 bases from J, leaving 13 bases between. CDR3 nucleotides: TGTGCCAGCAGCCACTCCAGTCTGGGCGGCTACACCTTC. It codes for CASSHSSLGGYTF.

V is TRBV7-8 and J is TRBJ1-2; TRBD1 might be the D (5 bases). CDR3 size: 16 residues. Trimming left V 1 base short and J 6 bases short, with 18 bases between. Germline values: CDR1 SGHVS, CDR2 FQNEAQ. CDR3 sequence reads: CASSLGGANLEDGYTF. The CDR3 DNA reads as TGTGCCAGCAGCTTAGGCGGGGCAAACCTTGAGGATGGCTACACCTTC. Filled out from reference TRBV7-8 and TRBJ1-2, the complete variable domain reads GAGVSQSPRYKVAKRGQDVALRCDPISGHVSLFWYQQALGQGPEFLTYFQNEAQLDKSGLPSDRFFAERPEGSVSTLKIQRTQQEDSAVYLCASSLGGANLEDGYTFGSGTRLTVV.